Presented here are 21 T cell receptor beta chains from one specimen sequenced in a study of T cell responses to AZD1222 COVID-19 vaccine. Data came from immunoSEQ multiplex PCR; TCRdb stores just in-frame clones and leaves some out. The sample yields 85,000 to 130,000 clones, about 86% seen once. The specimen comprised peripheral blood, sampled on day 0 of AZD1222 vaccination. The receptors were gathered from an adult in good health.

In its sample, this clone was seen once. The rearrangement links TRBV29-1 to TRBJ2-5; no firm D call. The ends were cut back, 5 bases at V and 7 bases at J, with 8 bases in the middle. The CDR3 has 10 residues. Germline V gene lookup returns CDR1 SQVTM and CDR2 ANQGSEA. The DNA for the CDR3 is TGCAGCGTTCTCTCGGTGACCCAGTACTTC. Its translation is CSVLSVTQYF. Based on the CDR3 plus reference TRBV29-1 and TRBJ2-5, the full variable domain is SAVISQKPSRDICQRGTSLTIQCQVDSQVTMMFWYRQQPGQSLTLIATANQGSEATYESGFVIDKFPISRPNLTFSTLTVSNMSPEDSSIYLCSVLSVTQYFGPGTRLLVL.

The CDR3 region has the DNA TGTGCCCCGAGGGAGCAGTACTTC. This codes for CAPREQYF. The chain has TRBV21-1 and TRBJ2-7; TRBD2 was called by the table and not checked on the DNA. TRBV21-1 is a documented pseudogene. CDR3 size: 8 residues.

This clone was observed a handful of times. The chain combines TRBV14 with TRBJ1-1; D call uncertain. In germline, CDR1 is SGHDN, CDR2 FVKESK. The CDR3 runs to 13 residues. V dropped 5 bases and J dropped 1 base, with 8 bases sitting between them. CDR3 loop: CASSRVRNTEAFF. The CDR3 nucleotides are TGTGCCAGCAGCAGAGTCAGGAACACTGAAGCTTTCTTT.

This clone was recorded a few times. The CDR3 reads CASSNQTLKNTEAFF. The CDR3 DNA reads as TGTGCCAGCAGTAATCAGACTTTAAAGAACACTGAAGCTTTCTTT. V is TRBV3-1 (or the pseudogene TRBV3-2) and J is TRBJ1-1; no reliable D call. The CDR3 consists of 15 residues. Germline CDR1 reads LGHDT; CDR2 reads YNNKEL (reference sequence). V gave up 6 bases and J gave up 1 base, with 15 bases separating them.

This clone was counted a single time. The chain uses TRBV6-5 and TRBJ2-7, with 10 bases that match TRBD1. Per the germline V gene, CDR1 is MNHEY and CDR2 is SVGAGI. Trimming removed 7 bases from V and 7 bases from J; junction bases left unmatched: 4. This CDR3 comprises 12 residues. The CDR3 DNA reads TGTGCCAGCAACAGGGGACAGGGGGAGCAGTACTTC. Its protein product is CASNRGQGEQYF.

The chain carries TRBV5-4 and TRBJ2-1, with 12 bases that match TRBD1. J lost 9 bases, V lost 4 bases, and 8 bases had no gene match. The V gene's germline CDR1 is SGHNT and CDR2 YYREEE (reference sequence). The CDR3 extends over 15 amino acids. The CDR3 sequence: CASSPGGTGGSEQFF. In nucleotides, the CDR3 is TGTGCCAGCAGCCCCGGTGGGACAGGGGGCAGTGAGCAGTTCTTC.

The chain carries TRBV29-1 and TRBJ1-2; 10 nucleotides line up with TRBD1. The CDR3 runs to 12 residues. The J segment lost 4 bases and the V segment lost 4 bases, leaving 0 bases of the junction unmatched. Germline V lookup: CDR1 SQVTM, CDR2 ANQGSEA. The DNA for the CDR3 is TGCAGCGTTGGGGACAGGGGCTATGGCTACACCTTC. Its protein product is CSVGDRGYGYTF.

This sequence joins TRBV6-1 and TRBJ1-4, with 7 bases matching TRBD1. There are 15 residues in the CDR3. Germline trimming cut 3 bases from V and 8 bases from J; bases unmatched to any gene: 9. CDR1 is MNHNS, CDR2 SASEGT, per germline. This chain's CDR3 is CASSELRTGREKLFF. The CDR3 coding sequence is TGTGCCAGCAGTGAGCTAAGGACAGGCAGGGAAAAACTGTTTTTT.

The chain combines TRBV4-1 with TRBJ2-7, with D uncertain. The CDR3 covers 15 residues. Germline lookup yields CDR1 MGHRA and CDR2 YSYEKL. The ends were cut back, 3 bases at V and 0 bases at J, with 12 bases in the middle. For the CDR3, the DNA is TGCGCCAGCAGCCACAGCTCCAGGAGCTCCTACGAGCAGTACTTC. This codes for CASSHSSRSSYEQYF.

V and J are TRBV7-8 and TRBJ1-4; perhaps TRBD1 as D (6 bases). V was shortened by 5 bases and J by 7 bases, with 17 bases between the two germline ends. CDR3 size: 15 residues. CDR1 is SGHVS, CDR2 FQNEAQ, per germline. The CDR3 loop is CASSTTQGLGEKLFF. The DNA of the CDR3 is TGTGCCAGCAGCACAACTCAGGGGTTGGGTGAAAAACTGTTTTTT. The full variable domain, rest sourced from reference TRBV7-8 and TRBJ1-4, is GAGVSQSPRYKVAKRGQDVALRCDPISGHVSLFWYQQALGQGPEFLTYFQNEAQLDKSGLPSDRFFAERPEGSVSTLKIQRTQQEDSAVYLCASSTTQGLGEKLFFGSGTQLSVL.

This rearrangement joins TRBV10-3 to TRBJ2-1; 10 bases line up with TRBD1. This CDR3 has 14 residues. V shed 6 bases, J shed 8 bases, and the junction held 7 bases outside the gene matches. Germline CDR1 and CDR2: ENHRY and SYGVKD. The CDR3 spells CAISWDRGTDEQFF. The CDR3 coding sequence is TGTGCCATCAGCTGGGACAGGGGAACCGATGAGCAGTTCTTC.

J is TRBJ2-4 and V is TRBV28; D is unresolved. Between the trimmed V and J ends, which lost 4 bases and 0 bases, there was a span of 13 bases. Germline-derived CDR1 and CDR2 are MDHEN and SYDVKM. CDR3 length: 16 amino acids. The CDR3 is CASSSMLVRAKNIQYF. The CDR3 DNA is TGTGCCAGCAGTTCTATGCTCGTGCGAGCCAAAAACATTCAGTACTTC.

This clone was recorded only once. The DNA for the CDR3 is TGTGCCAGCAGCTTATCCCTAGGTGGGGTGGGTGAAAAACTGTTTTTT. Protein: CASSLSLGGVGEKLFF. J is TRBJ1-4 and V is TRBV7-2; D remains ambiguous. The CDR3 contains 16 residues. CDR1 SGHTA and CDR2 FQGNSA come from the germline V gene. V was pared by 2 bases and J by 7 bases, with 17 bases between. Together with reference TRBV7-2 and TRBJ1-4, the CDR3 gives the full variable domain: GAGVSQSPSNKVTEKGKDVELRCDPISGHTALYWYRQSLGQGLEFLIYFQGNSAPDKSGLPSDRFSAERTGGSVSTLTIQRTQQEDSAVYLCASSLSLGGVGEKLFFGSGTQLSVL.

The rearrangement uses TRBV28 and TRBJ2-7; perhaps TRBD1 as D (6 bases). Trimming left V 1 base short and J 2 bases short, with 9 bases between. The CDR3 consists of 14 residues. Germline V lookup: CDR1 MDHEN, CDR2 SYDVKM. The CDR3 DNA reads TGTGCCAGCAGTTTATTCAGGGGAGCCTACGAGCAGTACTTC. It translates to CASSLFRGAYEQYF.

This clone was found a few times. The chain is built from TRBV7-6 and TRBJ2-7, with D possibly matching TRBD1 (5 bases). V lost 5 bases, J lost 3 bases, and 17 bases lay in between. CDR3 size: 15 residues. Germline V gene sequence: CDR1 SGHVS, CDR2 FNYEAQ. This CDR3 is CASSPHQGNNYEQYF. CDR3 bases: TGTGCCAGCAGCCCACACCAGGGAAATAACTACGAGCAGTACTTC.

The genes are TRBV21-1 and TRBJ1-5; the table's D gene call, TRBD1, was not cross checked with the DNA. TRBV21-1 is labeled a pseudogene. This CDR3 has 16 amino acids. The CDR3 nucleotides read TGTGCCAGCGGACCCTCCGGGACAGCTACCAATCAGCCCCAGCATTTT. It translates to CASGPSGTATNQPQHF.

V gene TRBV28 combines with J gene TRBJ2-1, with 7 bases aligning to TRBD2. The length of the CDR3 is 15 residues. Unmatched junction bases numbered 12, after V lost 6 bases and J lost 7 bases. Germline values: CDR1 MDHEN, CDR2 SYDVKM. This chain's CDR3 is CASSQAAGPGNEQFF. In DNA form, the CDR3 reads TGTGCCAGCAGCCAAGCAGCGGGGCCAGGGAATGAGCAGTTCTTC.

The rearrangement uses TRBV4-1 and TRBJ1-2; D is perhaps TRBD1 (6 bases). V was trimmed by 4 bases and J by 4 bases, leaving 19 bases between them. The CDR3 is 16 residues long. The germline CDR1 and CDR2 sequences are MGHRA and YSYEKL. Here the CDR3 reads CASSPLGGRDAYGYTF. CDR3 coding DNA: TGCGCCAGCAGCCCCCTGGGGGGCAGGGACGCCTATGGCTACACCTTC.

This clone has just one count. This chain connects TRBV6-5 to TRBJ1-4, with a possible D match to TRBD1 (6 bases). This CDR3 is built from 14 residues. The ends were cut back, 11 bases at V and 6 bases at J, with 19 bases in the middle. In germline, CDR1 is MNHEY, CDR2 SVGAGI. Written as DNA, the CDR3 is TGTGCCGCTCAATTTGGGGGGCCCGATGAAAAACTGTTTTTT. Its protein is CAAQFGGPDEKLFF.

This clone was counted between two and nine times. In DNA form, the CDR3 reads TGCAGTGCTAGTCCAGGGGGCGAGATGAACACTGAAGCTTTCTTT. This gives the protein CSASPGGEMNTEAFF. The rearrangement links TRBV20-1 to TRBJ1-1; the match to TRBD1 covers 8 bases. The CDR3 is made up of 15 amino acids. V trimming: 3 bases; J trimming: 0 bases; junction bases outside the gene matches: 6. Germline V CDR1 and CDR2: DFQATT, SNEGSKA (reference sequence).

The V call is TRBV7-2, the J call TRBJ1-6, with D possibly being TRBD1 (5 bases). Per the germline V gene, CDR1 is SGHTA and CDR2 is FQGNSA. CDR3 size: 16 residues. Trimming shortened V by 5 bases and J by 6 bases, and 17 bases separated the two germline ends. CDR3 sequence: CASSQMAGVGNSPLHF. DNA of the CDR3: TGTGCCAGCAGCCAGATGGCGGGGGTTGGTAATTCACCCCTCCACTTT.